This TCR beta chain was documented in a study of cytomegalovirus exposure and HLA in healthy donors (dated by TCRdb to about 2017). About the full investigation: According to an earlier analysis of around 600 of the donors, about 179 million T cells yielded 90 million to 140 million unique TCR beta sequences and 250 to 350 Gb of sequence data. An early release covering 500 to 750 HLA-typed donors comprised approximately 300 gigabases of sequencing data and approximately 80 million unique TCR sequences. Of the roughly 400 genotyped donors, over 70% fell in the genetic ancestry cluster associated with self-reported Caucasian donors. The study was designed to test whether signatures of past pathogen exposure could be identified by cataloging public T cell receptors. The study used immunosequencing to profile the T cell repertoires of more than 650 subjects and linked those repertoires to cytomegalovirus serostatus. A separate validation cohort of approximately 130 different subjects was used in addition to the roughly 700-subject first cohort. The study combined high-throughput TCR immunosequencing, statistical association of individual TCRs with disease status, and machine learning to predict cytomegalovirus infection status. A later analysis re-analyzed previously published TCR beta repertoires from 650 to 800 donors and added high-resolution HLA genotyping to study TCR occurrence patterns. In the later analysis, no new phenotypic data were used to find candidate immune exposures; instead, reliance was placed on TCR beta sequences and their occurrence across donors. An earlier analysis of around 640 of the donors used high-throughput TCR beta sequencing to judge whether each TCR beta V gene segment behaved as functional or pseudogenic. Alongside the repertoire data, information on donor age, sex, ethnicity and CMV serostatus was compiled. Genome-wide SNP genotypes for about 55% of the roughly 670 donors were used in a later genetic analysis, which treated that subset as a discovery cohort. All discovery cohort repertoires had been generated using a single sequencing platform. HLA typing covered class I and class II loci at four-digit resolution. Typing coverage differed by locus: A, B, C, DRB1 and DQB1 were typed in roughly 620-630 donors, DQA1 in approximately 520, DPA1 in 600 to 610, and DPB1 in 472. Because of strong linkage in the cohort, a handful of DR-DQ haplotypes were treated as single units for association and clustering. Across about 380 genotyped donors of the cohort, an average of about 240,000 unique TCR beta nucleotide sequences per donor were sequenced, and about a sixth of those sequences were non-productive.

Study-wide conclusions, independent of this receptor: In an earlier analysis of approximately 590 of the donors, most TCR beta V segments appeared in productive rearrangements about 87% or about 30% of the time, broadly matching IMGT annotations. According to a later analysis, parvovirus B19, influenza, CMV and Epstein-Barr virus appeared linked to several top co-occurrence clusters. Linkage disequilibrium might explain the correlated functional status among segregating V segments, but an unknown experimental factor could not be excluded. Immune exposure information for the cohort was limited to CMV serostatus. Only TCR beta chains were sequenced in this cohort, and the absence of alpha or paired-chain data limited detectable features. Specific HLA alleles were associated with 15,000 to 20,000 TCR beta sequences at a false discovery rate of 0.05 in a later analysis. In vitro tests confirmed that three of the cytomegalovirus-associated TCR beta chains recognize cytomegalovirus antigens. When HLA alleles, especially DR and DQ, strongly co-occurred, attributing TCR associations to individual alleles was difficult. In a later analysis, TCR association rates were found to vary across HLA loci, with the most associated TCRs seen for DRB1 alleles and the fewest for HLA-C alleles. A further reported finding was that TCR beta sequences accurately predicted the HLA-A and HLA-B alleles for most subjects in the first cohort. Because HLA typing was missing for some donors at each locus, association tests included only the typed subset. Because counts were too low, 15 to 20 rarely observed V segments, including chromosome 9 orphons, were excluded from the earlier analysis of around 640 of the donors. Roughly uniform sequencing depth across donors was assumed in presence/absence analyses, although this assumption may not hold. Most TCR sequences were observed very rarely across donors, whereas some public TCRs were present in many individuals. An association between a missense DCLRE1C variant and V-gene and J-gene trimming of TCR beta chains was found in a later genetic analysis and replicated in an independent cohort. Some IMGT-functional V segments, including TRBV6-2 and TRBV6-3, could not be distinguished by the 87-base-pair reads and were therefore excluded. A cluster of highly shared sequence variants was judged likely to be a technical artifact of the sequencing pipeline. According to the authors, the approach could potentially be generalized to other disease states and immunological phenotypes. A later analysis found that most CMV-associated TCR beta chains appeared HLA-restricted, with HLA associations seemingly driven largely by CMV exposure. A later genetic analysis reported fewer N-insertions in productive TCRs among donors in an Asian-associated ancestry cluster than the roughly 700-donor mean. In a later analysis, HLA-associated TCR beta chains were found to be more clonally expanded and to have lower generation probabilities than equally common non-associated chains. Cytomegalovirus status was reported to be diagnosed by the classifier with high specificity and sensitivity in both the original and validation cohorts. A total of fewer than 200 TCR beta chains were listed by the study as associated with cytomegalovirus.

Trimming removed 1 base from V and 7 bases from J, leaving 6 bases between the germline ends. The CDR3, cysteine through phenylalanine, is 12 amino acids long. CDR3 DNA only is kept here, 36 bases in frame from base 1. From the germline V gene, CDR1 is SGHRS and CDR2 is YFSETQ. With regard to this clone: Its target antigen remains unknown. No base qualities exist here, and no much larger clone lies one base off it.

The method was the immunoSEQ multiplex PCR assay. A mixture of 60 forward primers for TCR Vbeta segments and 13 reverse primers for TCR Jbeta segments was used in the multiplex PCR. Amplification of the CDR3 region of rearranged TCR beta genes was performed with a multiplex PCR assay on genomic DNA. On the Illumina HiSeq System, the amplified TCR beta libraries were sequenced as 87-base-pair reads. The study's processing was this. A later analysis counted tens of millions of unique TCR beta chains across the 650 to 700 repertoires, and 9.5 million to 11 million of these chains were shared by at least two donors. A nearest-neighbor algorithm error-corrected the raw reads and collapsed the reads into unique sequences, merging closely related sequences to remove PCR and sequencing errors. To assign V, D and J gene segments, CDR3 sequences were aligned to IMGT reference sequences. For a sequence to be retained, a match of at least six nucleotides was required to both a V gene segment and a J gene segment. A rearrangement was called productive if the CDR3 had no stop codons and remained in frame with V and J, and every other rearrangement was called non-productive. CDR3 was defined by IMGT convention, running from the second conserved V-encoded cysteine to the conserved J-encoded phenylalanine. The earlier analysis of some 600 of the donors excluded sequences that lacked an unambiguous match to a single V gene segment. An earlier analysis of over 450 of the donors classified V segments as functional when productive rearrangements were above 56.7% and as segregating when the standard deviation between donors was above 5%. A statistical classification framework was developed to diagnose cytomegalovirus status using the catalog of TCR beta chain sequences. A later analysis assigned V and J genes by comparing TCR nucleotide sequences with IMGT/GENE-DB human TR gene sequences. The TCRdist pipeline was used in a later analysis to assign CDR3 sequences and most-parsimonious VDJ recombination scenarios. In a later analysis, each TCR beta chain was defined by its CDR3 amino acid sequence together with its V-gene family, and reads without a unique V-gene family were excluded. A later analysis removed roughly 590 highly shared, low-generation-probability nucleotide sequences to deal with suspected cross-contamination and a sequencing artifact. A later analysis calculated a clonal expansion index for each public chain from normalized within-repertoire ranks of inferred template counts. Generation probabilities in a later analysis came from a VDJ recombination model fitted to out-of-frame rearrangements, and those results were checked against IGoR. In a later analysis, TCR-TCR, TCR-HLA and TCR-CMV co-occurrence was scored with hypergeometric tests, and a repertoire-size bias correction was applied to TCR pairs. False discovery rates were estimated in a later analysis by permuting HLA or CMV assignments 20 times. In a later analysis, co-occurring TCRs were grouped using DBSCAN, and TCRdist sequence similarity was added for clustering within HLA-allele-positive subsets. Repertoires with fewer than 30,000 or more than 120,000 public chains, plus five repertoires with anomalous nucleotide sharing, were excluded from co-occurrence clustering. TCRdb took this table from immuneACCESS and kept in-frame rearrangements with V and J called. Such tables lack part of the clones; where checked against another copy, unresolved V genes explain under half of the gap, and the rest is unexplained. The V and J calls and the clone size are those of that table, but D and trimming were determined from the DNA. This sample holds some 240,000 clones; nearly 95% were observed only once. About 1.7% of the sample is held by the ten biggest clonotypes.

The cohort comprised 666 healthy bone marrow donors. Cohort members were all nominally healthy when sampled, although unrecorded immune exposures were likely present. The donor was CMV seronegative and belonged to the group of over 300 seronegative cohort members. A peripheral blood sample was provided by each donor, and peripheral blood mononuclear cells were used for TCR beta sequencing. The Qiagen DNeasy Blood Extraction Kit was used to extract genomic DNA from the blood cell samples. The rearranged chain carries TRBV5-1 and TRBJ1-5; TRBD1 is possibly the D segment (6 matching bases). Sample: PBMCs. This receptor was taken from a girl aged 2 to 9 in good health and CMV-seronegative. In nucleotides, the sequence is TGCGCCAGCAGCTTGAGGGGGCAGCCCCAGCATTTT. Translated, it gives CASSLRGQPQHF.